The rows below give T cell receptor beta chains drawn from one sample of a study of PD-1 blockade in classical Hodgkin lymphoma. TCRdb keeps only in-frame clones here, not all; method: immunoSEQ multiplex PCR. The sample has about 17,000 clones, about two thirds seen once; the top ten hold 8.3%. Sequencing was performed on peripheral blood mononuclear cells (PBMCs), taken before the second cycle of nivolumab. These receptors all stem from a human donor with classical Hodgkin lymphoma. Both conserved end residues are part of each CDR3. D genes are given only for firm matches. Clone size is shown for a subset of rows, as once, few, many or a class of expanded clone.

J,size,D,V,CDR3,DNA
TRBJ2-1,-,TRBD2,TRBV28,CASSPRTSGRWNEQFF,TGTGCCAGCAGTCCTCGGACTAGCGGGAGGTGGAATGAGCAGTTCTTC
TRBJ1-5,-,-,TRBV2,CASSEGLSGNQPQHF,TGTGCCAGCAGTGAAGGGCTGTCAGGGAATCAGCCCCAGCATTTT
TRBJ1-2,-,TRBD1,TRBV29-1,CSVEAVGGVAGYTF,TGCAGCGTTGAAGCTGTAGGGGGCGTAGCGGGCTACACCTTC
TRBJ1-1,few,-,TRBV16,CASSQWQGNTEAFF,TGTGCCAGCAGCCAATGGCAGGGAAACACTGAAGCTTTCTTT
TRBJ1-1,-,-,TRBV27,CASELLGEAFF,TGTGCCAGCGAATTACTGGGCGAAGCTTTCTTT
TRBJ2-3,-,-,TRBV18,CASSDGNTDTQYF,TGTGCCAGCTCGGACGGAAACACAGATACGCAGTATTTT
TRBJ2-5,-,-,TRBV27,CASSLTWGETQYF,TGTGCCAGCAGCCTCACGTGGGGGGAGACCCAGTACTTC
TRBJ2-3,-,TRBD2,TRBV5-1,CASSFSGLAPDTQYF,TGCGCCAGCAGCTTTTCGGGACTAGCCCCAGATACGCAGTATTTT
TRBJ2-2,-,-,TRBV7-2,CASSPLTANTGELFF,TGTGCCAGCAGCCCGCTGACCGCGAACACCGGGGAGCTGTTTTTT
TRBJ1-1,once,TRBD1,TRBV19,CASKEQGAGSTEAFF,TGTGCCAGTAAAGAACAGGGGGCAGGTAGCACTGAAGCTTTCTTT
TRBJ2-7,-,TRBD1,TRBV28,CASSTGTGSREQYF,TGTGCCAGCAGCACCGGGACAGGCTCGCGGGAGCAGTACTTC
TRBJ2-4,-,-,TRBV2,CASSEDRVPQYF,TGTGCCAGCAGTGAAGACAGGGTCCCTCAGTACTTC
TRBJ2-7,-,TRBD2,TRBV9,CASSPVSGAPYEQYF,TGTGCCAGCAGCCCCGTGAGCGGGGCTCCCTACGAGCAGTACTTC
TRBJ1-2,-,-,TRBV10-3,CAISESLTDYGYTF,TGTGCCATCAGTGAATCACTTACAGACTATGGCTACACCTTC
TRBJ1-5,-,-,TRBV28,CASSLTGGNQPQHF,TGTGCCAGCAGCCTCACAGGAGGCAATCAGCCCCAGCATTTT
TRBJ2-7,-,TRBD2,TRBV27,CASSKGLAVTYEQYF,TGTGCCAGCAGTAAAGGACTAGCGGTCACCTACGAGCAGTACTTC
TRBJ1-5,-,-,TRBV10-3,CAISRMNQPQHF,TGTGCCATCAGTAGGATGAATCAGCCCCAGCATTTT
TRBJ2-3,-,-,TRBV5-1,CASSLTPSTDTQYF,TGCGCCAGCAGCTTGACACCTAGCACAGATACGCAGTATTTT
TRBJ1-1,-,-,TRBV28,CASSTPITDTEAFF,TGTGCCAGCAGTACCCCTATTACAGACACTGAAGCTTTCTTT
TRBJ1-4,-,-,TRBV11-2,CASSSSSGEKLFF,TGTGCCAGCAGCTCTAGTAGTGGAGAAAAACTGTTTTTT
TRBJ1-2,-,TRBD1,TRBV6-6,CASSYRDRGSYGYTF,TGTGCCAGCAGTTATCGGGACAGGGGGTCCTATGGCTACACCTTC
TRBJ2-1,-,TRBD2,TRBV14,CASSQDKSGTSGRNEQFF,TGTGCCAGCAGCCAAGATAAGTCGGGGACTAGCGGGAGAAATGAGCAGTTCTTC
TRBJ2-1,medium-sized,TRBD1,TRBV7-8,CASSLEGQGDSYNEQFF,TGTGCCAGCAGCTTGGAGGGACAGGGTGATTCCTACAATGAGCAGTTCTTC
TRBJ2-2,-,-,TRBV7-3,CASSLMGRAAVNTGELFF,TGTGCCAGCAGCTTAATGGGTAGGGCAGCGGTGAACACCGGGGAGCTGTTTTTT
TRBJ2-1,-,TRBD2,TRBV2,CASATGLAGGREQFF,TGTGCCAGCGCAACCGGGCTAGCGGGAGGGCGGGAGCAGTTCTTC
TRBJ2-1,few,-,TRBV7-2,CASSLQAGSGGTHSTFF,TGTGCCAGCAGCTTACAGGCGGGGAGTGGCGGGACCCATTCTACGTTCTTC
TRBJ2-4,-,-,TRBV5-1,CASREGALSDIQYF,TGCGCCAGCCGAGAAGGCGCACTCTCAGACATTCAGTACTTC
TRBJ2-7,-,-,TRBV20-1,CSARKDEQYF,TGCAGTGCTAGAAAAGACGAGCAGTACTTC
TRBJ2-7,-,TRBD1,TRBV2,CASRPGQGEYEQYF,TGTGCCAGCAGGCCGGGACAGGGTGAATACGAGCAGTACTTC
TRBJ2-1,-,-,TRBV7-2,CASSLRAGFYNEQFF,TGTGCCAGCAGCTTAAGGGCGGGGTTTTACAATGAGCAGTTCTTC